These 15 T cell receptor beta chains were sequenced from one sample in a study of CD8+ T cells in alopecia areata. In each case, RNA was isolated and then reverse transcribed into cDNA as the sequencing template. Assay: immunoSEQ multiplex PCR; the TCRdb copy retains only in-frame clones and omits some. The sample contains about 82,000 clones, roughly 51% of which appear only once. The sequencing sample was made of NKG2D-high CD8+ T cells sorted from blood. Receptors were obtained from a human donor with alopecia areata.

V and J are TRBV29-1 and TRBJ2-1; 8 bases agree with TRBD2. This CDR3 comprises 15 residues. Germline V gene data show CDR1 as SQVTM and CDR2 as ANQGSEA. Trimming cost V 8 bases and J 9 bases; bases outside gene matches: 18. Here the CDR3 reads CSHIQPTSDQVEQFF. The CDR3 DNA reads TGCAGCCATATTCAACCGACTAGCGACCAAGTTGAGCAGTTCTTC.

V usage is TRBV4-1 and J usage is TRBJ2-3; maybe TRBD2 (5 bases). Trimming left V 5 bases short and J 2 bases short, with 11 bases between. Germline assignment: CDR1 MGHRA and CDR2 YSYEKL. The CDR3 has 14 residues. The CDR3 protein is CASSTRLNTDTQYF. The DNA of the CDR3 is TGCGCCAGCAGCACACGACTAAACACAGATACGCAGTATTTT.

The chain links TRBV29-1 to TRBJ2-7; a possible D gene is TRBD1 (6 bases). This CDR3 has 12 amino acids. Deletions cut 4 bases from V and 7 bases from J, with 14 bases between. Germline CDR1 is SQVTM and CDR2 is ANQGSEA. The CDR3 nucleotides are TGCAGCGTTGTATTGGGGGCTGGGGAGCAGTACTTC. It is translated as CSVVLGAGEQYF.

The CDR3 DNA follows: TGTGCCAGCAGCTCCTGGACAGGGGACCAAGAGACCCAGTACTTC. Encoded protein: CASSSWTGDQETQYF. The chain joins TRBV7-6 to TRBJ2-5; TRBD1 matches 9 bases. Germline CDR1 SGHVS, CDR2 FNYEAQ. Unmatched junction bases numbered 3, after V lost 4 bases and J lost 0 bases. The CDR3 has 15 amino acids.

V and J are TRBV11-2 and TRBJ2-3; D unresolved. CDR3 length equals 15 residues. Trimming pared 1 base from V and 6 bases from J, leaving 14 bases between. Germline CDR1 reads SGHAT; CDR2 reads FQNNGV. For the CDR3, the DNA is TGTGCCAGCAGCTTAGGTGCCGATATAAGTGATACGCAGTATTTT. It yields the protein CASSLGADISDTQYF.

The gene calls are TRBV27 and TRBJ2-7; D is possibly TRBD2 (8 bases). The CDR3 contains 16 residues. The ends were cut back, 10 bases at V and 5 bases at J, with 27 bases in the middle. In germline, CDR1 is MNHEY, CDR2 SMNVEV (reference sequence). The CDR3 coding sequence is TGTGCCACCAAGGGGGCGTTAGCGGGATTTCCCCACGAGCAGTACTTC. Its protein is CATKGALAGFPHEQYF.

The rearrangement uses TRBV2 and TRBJ2-2; the D is unclear. The V gene lost 6 bases and the J gene lost 5 bases, with 4 bases spanning the gap. The length of the CDR3 is 11 residues. CDR1 is SNHLY and CDR2 is FYNNEI in the germline V gene. CDR3 DNA sequence: TGTGCCAGCAGGGGGACCGGGGAGCTGTTTTTT. Its protein product is CASRGTGELFF. The full variable domain, completed using reference TRBV2 and TRBJ2-2, is EPEVTQTPSHQVTQMGQEVILRCVPISNHLYFYWYRQILGQKVEFLVSFYNNEISEKSEIFDDQFSVERPDGSNFTLKIRSTKLEDSAMYFCASRGTGELFFGEGSRLTVL.

This clone came up a few times. The CDR3 bases are TGCAGCGCAACCGGGACTATCTCCTACGAGCAGTACTTC. This gives the protein CSATGTISYEQYF. The chain uses TRBV29-1 and TRBJ2-7; 7 bases fit TRBD2. CDR1 and CDR2 from the germline V gene are SQVTM and ANQGSEA. J was trimmed by 0 bases and V by 7 bases; bases with no gene match: 6. The CDR3 totals 13 residues.

V and J are TRBV4-3 and TRBJ2-1, with 10 bases identical to TRBD2. J lost 7 bases, V lost 3 bases, and 6 bases had no gene match. The germline gives CDR1 LGHNA, CDR2 YSLEER. The CDR3 loop spans 15 amino acids. The chain's CDR3 is CASSQGPSGGNEQFF. CDR3 nucleotide sequence: TGCGCCAGCAGCCAGGGTCCTAGCGGGGGAAATGAGCAGTTCTTC.

This chain joins TRBV13 and TRBJ2-5, with D uncertain. The CDR3 is 14 residues long. In germline, CDR1 is PRHDT, CDR2 FYEKMQ (reference sequence). The ends were cut back, 5 bases at V and 5 bases at J, with 15 bases in the middle. The CDR3 bases are TGTGCCAGCAGCATACGTCCGGAGACGGAGACCCAGTACTTC. As protein: CASSIRPETETQYF.

V and J are TRBV29-1 and TRBJ2-1; 7 nucleotides line up with TRBD1. V lost 1 base, J lost 2 bases, and 5 bases stayed unmatched. The CDR3 extends over 15 amino acids. The germline V gene has CDR1 SQVTM and CDR2 ANQGSEA. The CDR3 protein is CSVEGEQGTYNEQFF. DNA for the CDR3: TGCAGCGTTGAAGGGGAACAGGGGACCTACAATGAGCAGTTCTTC.

With regard to this clone: The same CDR3 is also encoded by other DNA sequences in this sample. The V gene is TRBV14, the J gene TRBJ2-7; D call uncertain. Per the germline V gene, CDR1 is SGHDN and CDR2 is FVKESK. V gave up 1 base and J gave up 6 bases, with 4 bases separating them. CDR3 size: 11 residues. The CDR3 DNA reads as TGTGCCAGCAGCCAAGGGGGCGAGCAGTACTTC. Its translation is CASSQGGEQYF.

The chain employs TRBV10-2 and TRBJ2-7; D unresolved. CDR1 WSHSY and CDR2 SAAADI come from the germline V gene. The V end was cut by 8 bases, the J end by 4 bases, with 15 bases between. The CDR3 has 13 residues. The CDR3: CASFDSAHYEQYF. DNA for the CDR3: TGCGCCAGCTTCGACTCGGCCCATTACGAGCAGTACTTC.

This clone showed up just a few times. V is TRBV7-9 and J is TRBJ2-1; D not resolved. This CDR3 comprises 13 residues. The germline V gene has CDR1 SEHNR and CDR2 FQNEAQ (reference sequence). The V and J ends lost 5 bases and 7 bases respectively, with 12 bases between them. The CDR3 DNA reads as TGTGCCAGCAGCCCCGAGGTAGGGAATGAGCAGTTCTTC. Its protein is CASSPEVGNEQFF.

This clone was picked up a small number of times. This sequence joins TRBV29-1 and TRBJ2-1; unclear D gene. The CDR3 has 10 residues. CDR1 SQVTM and CDR2 ANQGSEA come from the germline V gene. Between the trimmed V and J ends, which lost 7 bases and 6 bases, there was a span of 7 bases. The CDR3 region has the DNA TGCAGCGCCGGCCCCAATGAGCAGTTCTTC. Protein: CSAGPNEQFF.